One and the same sample provided the 18 T cell receptor beta chains below, sequenced in a study of T cell repertoires in cytomegalovirus infection. TCRdb reprocessed the reads via MiXCR and lists one record per CDR3 protein. The table lists some 240,000 distinct CDR3 sequences, about 15% of them singletons. Sequenced material: CD8+ T cells from PBMCs. The receptor set was obtained from a human donor in good health (CMV status not recorded). Some clones in this sample may be carry-over from other donors' samples.

This clonotype has ten or more counts. The V and J genes are TRBV6-1 and TRBJ1-1, with D perhaps TRBD1 (5 bases). The V and J ends lost 5 bases and 8 bases respectively, with 12 bases between them. Germline V gives CDR1 MNHNS, CDR2 SASEGT. CDR3 size: 12 residues. The CDR3 DNA is TGTGCCAGCAGTCCGGGACCGTTAGAAGCTTTCTTT. This encodes CASSPGPLEAFF.

This clonotype came up a few times. The CDR3 spells CASSWGQAYEQYF. The CDR3 DNA reads TGTGCCAGCAGTTGGGGACAGGCCTACGAGCAGTACTTC. This rearrangement joins TRBV6-5 to TRBJ2-7; 8 bases map to TRBD1. Germline V lookup: CDR1 MNHEY, CDR2 SVGAGI. The CDR3 spans 13 residues. V lost 4 bases and J lost 2; bases outside the gene matches: 1.

This clonotype was seen more than once but under ten times. V gene TRBV5-4 combines with J gene TRBJ1-1; weak D call: TRBD1 (6 bases). V lost 1 base and J 4 bases, leaving 23 bases between the germline ends. From germline, CDR1 is SGHNT and CDR2 YYREEE (reference sequence). The CDR3 runs to 18 residues. CDR3 in amino acids: CASSLWRGAVVRGTEAFF. The DNA for the CDR3 is TGTGCCAGCAGCTTGTGGCGGGGGGCGGTGGTGAGGGGCACTGAAGCTTTCTTT.

This rearrangement joins TRBV28 to TRBJ2-3, with D tentatively TRBD1 (6 bases). Trimming left V 3 bases short and J 2 bases short, with 15 bases between. CDR3 length equals 16 residues. CDR1 is MDHEN and CDR2 is SYDVKM in the germline V gene. In DNA, the CDR3 is TGTGCCAGCAGTTTCAGGGGACATTCGATCACAGATACGCAGTATTTT. This translates into CASSFRGHSITDTQYF.

There are many counts of this clonotype. The gene calls are TRBV20-1 and TRBJ2-5; the match to TRBD2 covers 7 bases. The CDR3 extends over 14 amino acids. Germline V CDR1 and CDR2: DFQATT, SNEGSKA (reference sequence). The ends lost 1 base at V and 2 bases at J; junction bases unmatched: 4. CDR3 coding DNA: TGCAGTGCTAGAGGGCTAGCGGTACAAGAGACCCAGTACTTC. This gives the protein CSARGLAVQETQYF.

Written as DNA, the CDR3 is TGTGCCAGCAATCCTACGGCCACAGGGGGACCAGATACGCAGTATTTT. This translates into CASNPTATGGPDTQYF. The chain is built from TRBV27 and TRBJ2-3; 8 nucleotides agree with TRBD1. This CDR3 has 16 amino acids. The germline CDR1 and CDR2 sequences are MNHEY and SMNVEV (reference sequence). V lost 7 bases, J lost 4 bases, and 13 bases stayed unmatched.

This clonotype was observed a handful of times. The rearrangement uses TRBV29-1 and TRBJ2-5; TRBD2 agrees at 9 bases. Unmatched junction bases numbered 14, after V lost 5 bases and J lost 4 bases. The CDR3 has 16 residues. Germline V gene data show CDR1 as SQVTM and CDR2 as ANQGSEA. CDR3: CSVFLGGGARRETQYF. CDR3 coding DNA: TGCAGCGTTTTTCTAGGCGGGGGGGCTCGGAGAGAGACCCAGTACTTC.

The CDR3 DNA is TGCAGTGCTAGCGCAGGAAGAGGCGCCGGGGTCGAGCAGTACTTC. Its protein product is CSASAGRGAGVEQYF. The rearrangement joins TRBV20-1 to TRBJ2-7, with D tentatively TRBD2 (5 bases). V dropped 3 bases and J dropped 6 bases, with 21 bases sitting between them. Looked up from germline, CDR1 is DFQATT and CDR2 is SNEGSKA (reference sequence). CDR3 length equals 15 residues.

The sample holds a few counts of this clonotype. V and J are TRBV7-8 and TRBJ2-2, with D tentatively TRBD2 (7 bases). The CDR3 has 18 amino acids. Germline CDR1 SGHVS, CDR2 FQNEAQ. V was pared by 7 bases and J by 0 bases, with 21 bases between. CDR3 DNA sequence: TGTGCCAGCACCCTGGGGGGGGGGCGGATAACGAACACCGGGGAGCTGTTTTTT. This encodes CASTLGGGRITNTGELFF.

This clonotype was seen only a few times. The chain is built from TRBV9 and TRBJ2-5; D might be TRBD1 (6 bases). The CDR3 has 15 residues. V gave up 3 bases and J gave up 1 base, with 13 bases separating them. The germline V gene encodes CDR1 SGDLS and CDR2 YYNGEE. CDR3 sequence (DNA): TGTGCCAGCAGCGCCGGACAGAACTCCCAAGAGACCCAGTACTTC. This codes for CASSAGQNSQETQYF. The full variable domain, in which reference TRBV9 and TRBJ2-5 provide the parts outside the CDR3, is DSGVTQTPKHLITATGQRVTLRCSPRSGDLSVYWYQQSLDQGLQFLIQYYNGEERAKGNILERFSAQQFPDLHSELNLSSLELGDSALYFCASSAGQNSQETQYFGPGTRLLVL.

By frequency in the sample, this clonotype is medium-sized. The chain joins TRBV4-1 to TRBJ2-7, with TRBD1 matching 7 bases. V lost 1 base, J lost 6 bases, and 9 bases stayed unmatched. The CDR3 is 15 residues long. Germline V gene sequence: CDR1 MGHRA, CDR2 YSYEKL. The CDR3 bases are TGCGCCAGCAGCCAAGGTCCGGGACAGAGGACCGAGCAGTACTTC. This encodes CASSQGPGQRTEQYF.

This clonotype occurred many times. The chain links TRBV28 to TRBJ1-6; D is possibly TRBD1 (5 bases). Trimming took 4 bases from V and 9 from J, leaving 13 bases between them. The CDR3 has 14 amino acids. From germline, CDR1 is MDHEN and CDR2 SYDVKM. CDR3 DNA: TGTGCCAGCAGTTCGGGCCGAGGGGCTTCACCCCTCCACTTT. Translating gives CASSSGRGASPLHF.

This clonotype occurred a few times. This rearrangement joins TRBV12-3 or TRBV12-4 to TRBJ2-2, with D possibly matching TRBD2 (5 bases). V dropped 4 bases and J dropped 2 bases, with 14 bases sitting between them. The CDR3 totals 16 residues. Written as DNA, the CDR3 is TGTGCCAGCAGTTCCGACTACAATAGTAACACCGGGGAGCTGTTTTTT. Its protein is CASSSDYNSNTGELFF.

The J gene is TRBJ2-7, the V gene TRBV20-1; D possibly corresponds to TRBD1 (6 bases). Germline V gene data show CDR1 as DFQATT and CDR2 as SNEGSKA (reference sequence). Trimming stripped 3 bases from V and 6 bases from J, with 9 bases between. The CDR3 consists of 11 residues. This CDR3 is CSARDSFEQYF. The CDR3 region has the DNA TGCAGTGCTAGGGACAGTTTCGAGCAGTACTTC.

This clonotype was observed at least ten times. The genes are TRBV7-6 and TRBJ1-5, with a weak D call TRBD1 (5 bases). V lost 1 base to trimming and J lost 6 bases, with 13 bases between them. The CDR3 extends over 15 amino acids. The V gene's germline CDR1 is SGHVS and CDR2 FNYEAQ. In DNA, the CDR3 is TGTGCCAGCAGCTTAGGACCAGGGTTGAGTCAGCCCCAGCATTTT. This gives the protein CASSLGPGLSQPQHF.

V is TRBV7-2 and J is TRBJ2-3; 9 bases align to TRBD2. The CDR3 runs to 16 residues. V gave up 5 bases and J gave up 5 bases; unmatched junction bases: 11. Germline-derived CDR1 and CDR2 are SGHTA and FQGNSA. This CDR3 reads CASSLRASGGLDTQYF. The CDR3, as DNA: TGTGCCAGCAGCCTGAGGGCCAGCGGGGGGTTAGATACGCAGTATTTT.

The rearrangement joins TRBV4-2 to TRBJ1-3; D perhaps matches TRBD1 (5 bases). The germline V gene encodes CDR1 LGHNA and CDR2 YNFKEQ. The CDR3 totals 19 residues. The V and J ends lost 1 base and 3 bases respectively, with 22 bases between them. CDR3 DNA: TGTGCCAGCAGCCAAGTCGAGGCAGGGAGTCGGGTGGATGGAAACACCATATATTTT. This gives the protein CASSQVEAGSRVDGNTIYF.

The V gene is TRBV7-9, the J gene TRBJ2-7; D ambiguous. V was cut by 4 bases and J by 3 bases, with 16 bases left in between. Germline CDR1 is SEHNR and CDR2 is FQNEAQ (reference sequence). The CDR3 is made up of 15 amino acids. The DNA of the CDR3 is TGTGCCAGCAGCTCCGACTCACAGAGCTACTACGAGCAGTACTTC. It yields the protein CASSSDSQSYYEQYF.